This T cell receptor beta chain is from a study of OX40 agonist ivuxolimab in advanced cancers. Study as a whole: Prior therapy, whether anti-PD-1, anti-PD-L1 or anti-CTLA-4, was allowed, and about 40% had some. Study outcomes and limitations: Mean expanded clone counts were higher in CD8+ than CD4+ T cells. Dosing at 0.1 to 3.0 mg/kg was accompanied by clonal expansion of CD4+ and CD8+ blood T cells by week 6.

Looked up from germline, CDR1 is MDHEN and CDR2 is SYDVKM. This CDR3 contains 15 residues. Losses at the gene ends were 10 bases for V and 0 bases for J; bases not matched to a gene: 9. Some clones are missing from TCRdb's copy, which holds only in-frame ones; the method was immunoSEQ multiplex PCR. The table lists 60,000 to 85,000 clones, 87% of them singletons. Sampled blood was obtained at baseline, cycle 4 day 1, and cycle 7 day 1. To note about this clone: The antigen is unknown.

The rearrangement links TRBV28 to TRBJ1-3; the match to TRBD1 covers 7 bases. This sequence originates from an adult with an advanced solid tumor such as melanoma, head and neck, liver or kidney cancer. The sequenced sample was CD4+ or CD8+ T cells sorted from blood, obtained in a trial of the OX40 agonist ivuxolimab. Written as DNA, the CDR3 is TGTGCCACCTTTAACAGGGGATTCTCTGGAAACACCATATATTTT. Its translation is CATFNRGFSGNTIYF.